Listed below are T cell receptor beta chains from one sample, sequenced in a study of neurological immune-mediated disorders. A single record per CDR3 protein comes from TCRdb applying MiXCR to the 5' RACE reads. The sample records around 31,000 distinct CDR3 sequences, about 4% being singletons. What was sequenced was CD4+ T cells from blood. The origin of the receptors is a woman aged 40 to 49 in good health. CDR3s include the opening cysteine and the closing phenylalanine or tryptophan. Fields, in order: J gene, V gene, D gene, clone size, CDR3 protein, CDR3 DNA. The D gene is left open where the match is weak. The listing skips clone size in some rows; elsewhere it reads once, few, many or a size class.

>TRBJ2-3|TRBV20-1|NA|many
CSANPGADTQYF
TGCAGTGCTAACCCAGGGGCAGATACGCAGTATTTT
>TRBJ2-5|TRBV20-1|NA|NA
CRARVVETQYF
TGCAGAGCTAGAGTGGTGGAGACACAGTACTTC
>TRBJ1-1|TRBV14|NA|many
CASSQESTAFF
TGTGCCAGCAGCCAAGAGTCGACCGCTTTCTTT
>TRBJ2-3|TRBV5-1|TRBD2|many
CASSLVAGGLGDTQYF
TGCGCCAGCAGCTTGGTTGCGGGGGGCCTTGGAGATACGCAGTATTTT
>TRBJ1-6|TRBV7-2|TRBD1|many
CASSLVGSTGNSPLHF
TGTGCCAGCAGCTTAGTTGGTTCGACAGGGAATTCACCCCTCCACTTT
>TRBJ2-7|TRBV7-9|NA|many
CASSPAGGSKYEQYF
TGTGCCAGCAGCCCCGCCGGAGGGTCTAAGTACGAGCAGTACTTC
>TRBJ2-7|TRBV20-1|NA|many
CSAQRRNGPPEQYF
TGCAGTGCCCAACGCCGGAACGGCCCCCCCGAGCAGTACTTC
>TRBJ1-6|TRBV20-1|TRBD1|many
CSARAGTENSPLHF
TGCAGTGCTAGAGCGGGGACAGAGAATTCACCCCTCCACTTT
>TRBJ2-2|TRBV20-1|NA|many
CSAQSLVGGELFF
TGCAGTGCCCAAAGCCTCGTGGGAGGGGAGCTGTTTTTT
>TRBJ1-1|TRBV20-1|NA|many
CSARGGWEAFF
TGCAGTGCTAGAGGAGGGTGGGAAGCTTTCTTT
>TRBJ2-7|TRBV28|NA|NA
CASSDTGSEQYF
TGTGCCAGCAGTGATACAGGATCCGAGCAGTACTTC
>TRBJ1-5|TRBV18|NA|medium-sized
CASSPSRSNQPQHF
TGTGCCAGCTCACCTTCTCGAAGCAATCAGCCCCAGCATTTT
>TRBJ1-3|TRBV7-2|TRBD1|many
CASSFDRVGNTIYF
TGTGCCAGCAGTTTTGACAGGGTGGGAAACACCATATATTTT
>TRBJ2-3|TRBV20-1|NA|many
CSARGHGNTDTQYF
TGCAGTGCTAGGGGGCACGGAAACACAGATACGCAGTATTTT
>TRBJ2-1|TRBV5-1|TRBD2|many
CASSLTSGGSIEQFF
TGCGCCAGCAGTCTGACTAGCGGGGGTTCCATCGAGCAGTTCTTC
>TRBJ1-6|TRBV7-2|NA|many
CASSLEGSPLHF
TGTGCCAGCAGCCTTGAGGGTTCACCCCTCCACTTT
>TRBJ2-3|TRBV15|NA|many
CATTLGGQGTDTQYF
TGTGCCACCACCCTTGGAGGACAAGGCACAGATACGCAGTATTTT
>TRBJ2-1|TRBV28|NA|many
CATTPAGSGYNEQFF
TGTGCCACCACCCCCGCCGGGAGTGGATACAATGAGCAGTTCTTC
>TRBJ1-1|TRBV29-1|TRBD1|many
CSVGRTGGGGAFF
TGCAGCGTCGGAAGAACAGGGGGCGGAGGAGCTTTCTTT
>TRBJ1-1|TRBV20-1|NA|many
CSARDWRGVPEAFF
TGCAGTGCTAGAGATTGGAGGGGGGTCCCTGAAGCTTTCTTT
>TRBJ1-2|TRBV5-1|NA|many
CASSLETVYGYTF
TGCGCCAGCAGCTTGGAAACAGTATATGGCTACACCTTC
>TRBJ2-5|TRBV5-1|TRBD1|many
CASSQDLDRARTQYF
TGCGCCAGCAGCCAAGATTTAGACAGGGCCCGGACCCAGTACTTC
>TRBJ2-5|TRBV18|NA|many
CASSPRTEPQETQYF
TGTGCCAGCTCACCAAGAACAGAACCGCAAGAGACCCAGTACTTC
>TRBJ2-3|TRBV6-5|NA|many
CASLQSSTDTQYF
TGTGCCAGCCTCCAATCTAGCACAGATACGCAGTATTTT
>TRBJ1-4|TRBV27|NA|many
CASSLGGLDNEKLFF
TGTGCCAGCAGTTTAGGCGGGTTGGATAATGAAAAACTGTTTTTT
>TRBJ2-5|TRBV7-2|NA|many
CASSLVQETQYF
TGTGCCAGCAGCTTAGTTCAAGAGACCCAGTACTTC
>TRBJ2-5|TRBV20-1|NA|many
CSARDDGETQYF
TGCAGTGCTAGAGACGATGGAGAGACCCAGTACTTC
>TRBJ2-1|TRBV20-1|NA|many
CSARFGRGLYNEQFF
TGCAGTGCTAGATTCGGCAGGGGACTTTACAATGAGCAGTTCTTC
>TRBJ1-1|TRBV6-5|NA|many
CASSYDSWSTEAFF
TGTGCCAGCAGTTACGACAGTTGGAGCACTGAAGCTTTCTTT
>TRBJ2-7|TRBV20-1|TRBD2|many
CSARGARTSSYEQYF
TGCAGTGCTAGAGGGGCAAGGACTAGCTCCTACGAGCAGTACTTC
>TRBJ2-7|TRBV11-3|TRBD1|many
CASSSGEDRKDEQYF
TGTGCCAGCAGCTCCGGTGAGGACAGGAAGGATGAGCAGTACTTC
>TRBJ2-1|TRBV24-1|NA|many
CATSDSGADSFDEQFF
TGTGCCACCAGTGATTCGGGGGCAGATAGTTTTGATGAGCAGTTCTTC
>TRBJ2-2|TRBV7-2|NA|many
CASSSSRELFF
TGTGCCAGCAGCTCTTCCAGGGAGCTGTTTTTT
>TRBJ2-3|TRBV20-1|NA|many
CSARNWRWPTDTQYF
TGCAGTGCTAGGAACTGGCGGTGGCCGACAGATACGCAGTATTTT
>TRBJ1-4|TRBV3-1|NA|NA
CASSLRSQEKLFF
TGTGCCAGCAGCCTACGGTCTCAGGAAAAACTGTTTTTT
>TRBJ2-2|TRBV7-9|TRBD2|many
CATPGTSLTNTGELFF
TGTGCCACCCCCGGGACTAGCCTAACGAACACCGGGGAGCTGTTTTTT
>TRBJ2-1|TRBV5-1|NA|many
CASSLWRGDSYNEQFF
TGCGCCAGCAGCTTGTGGAGGGGGGACTCCTACAATGAGCAGTTCTTC
>TRBJ2-5|TRBV27|NA|many
CASSLGGSKTQYF
TGTGCCAGCAGTTTAGGAGGGTCAAAGACCCAGTACTTC
>TRBJ1-1|TRBV19|NA|many
CASSILQNTEAFF
TGTGCCAGTAGTATTTTGCAAAACACTGAAGCTTTCTTT
>TRBJ2-1|TRBV20-1|TRBD2|many
CSAPRGGLNEQFF
TGCAGTGCTCCCCGGGGGGGCCTGAATGAGCAGTTCTTC
>TRBJ2-2|TRBV24-1|TRBD1|many
CATSDPEGASGELFF
TGTGCCACCAGTGACCCCGAGGGGGCCTCCGGGGAGCTGTTTTTT
>TRBJ2-3|TRBV28|NA|many
CASSSLGSSTDTQYF
TGTGCCAGCAGTTCCCTCGGCAGCAGCACAGATACGCAGTATTTT
>TRBJ1-6|TRBV4-1|NA|many
CASSPTNSPLHF
TGCGCCAGCAGCCCAACTAATTCACCCCTCCACTTT
>TRBJ1-1|TRBV27|NA|many
CASSQNAGRREAFF
TGTGCCAGCAGTCAAAATGCGGGGAGAAGGGAAGCTTTCTTT
>TRBJ2-3|TRBV20-1|NA|many
CSARVGRGSTDTQYF
TGCAGTGCTAGAGTAGGTCGGGGAAGCACAGATACGCAGTATTTT
>TRBJ1-6|TRBV20-1|NA|many
CSGEGPLQYNSPLHF
TGCAGTGGTGAGGGACCCCTTCAATACAATTCACCCCTCCACTTT
>TRBJ2-1|TRBV1|NA|many
CTSSQGTSGGLNEQFF
TGCACCAGCAGCCAGGGAACTAGCGGGGGTTTAAATGAGCAGTTCTTC
>TRBJ2-1|TRBV6-5|TRBD2|many
CASSSRGGAGDNEQFF
TGTGCCAGCAGCTCCCGGGGGGGAGCGGGTGACAATGAGCAGTTCTTC